This T cell receptor beta chain comes out of a study of cytomegalovirus exposure and HLA in healthy donors. As for the study in general: As released early, the data held roughly 85 million unique TCRs from HLA-typed donors. Study conclusions and caveats: As a later analysis revealed, most CMV-associated TCR beta chains appeared HLA-restricted. Rarity marked most TCR sequences, yet some public TCRs occurred in many donors.

This CDR3 region has 14 residues. Deletions cut 5 bases from V and 7 bases from J, with 17 bases between. CDR1 and CDR2 (germline): SNHLY, FYNNEI. PCR employed 60 Vbeta and 13 Jbeta primers. TCRdb keeps only in-frame clones here, not all; method: immunoSEQ multiplex PCR. The table for this sample gives some 130,000 clones. A note on this clone: Its cognate antigen is unknown.

Sample: PBMCs. The clonotype was recovered from a middle-aged woman in good health and CMV-seropositive. The chain couples TRBV2 to TRBJ1-1; D perhaps matches TRBD1 (5 bases). The CDR3 nucleotides read TGTGCCAGCAGTCCCCGTGGCGGGGCCGGTGAAGCTTTCTTT. Its translation: CASSPRGGAGEAFF.